This is a list of T cell receptor beta chains from one sample in a study of blood T cell repertoires in COVID-19. Assay: immunoSEQ multiplex PCR; the TCRdb copy retains only in-frame clones and omits some. Here the sample spans about 260,000 clones, around 80% being singletons. Source material: peripheral blood. Receptors were obtained from a man between 60 and 75 years old with acute or convalescent COVID-19. Each CDR3 is given with its conserved first and last residue. D genes are given only for firm matches. A clone size is listed for some rows: how often the clone was seen (once, few, many), or a class if it is expanded.

>TRBJ1-1|NA|NA|TRBV12-5
TGTGCTAGTGCCTTTCTAATGAACACTGAAGCTTTCTTT
CASAFLMNTEAFF
>TRBJ1-5|TRBD1|NA|TRBV12-3/TRBV12-4
TGTGCCAGCAACCGACAGGGGTTAGTGCCCCAGCATTTT
CASNRQGLVPQHF
>TRBJ1-2|TRBD1|NA|TRBV4-1
TGCGCCAGCAGCCAAAGACAGGGGGCAAGCTATGGCTACACCTTC
CASSQRQGASYGYTF
>TRBJ1-2|NA|NA|TRBV30
TGTGCCTGGAAGGGAGGGGGTTATGGCTACACCTTC
CAWKGGGYGYTF
>TRBJ2-1|NA|NA|TRBV6-5
TGTGCCACTCGGGGGGCCGTTTACAATGAGCAGTTCTTC
CATRGAVYNEQFF
>TRBJ2-7|NA|NA|TRBV29-1
TGCAGCGTTCCCGCGGGTGGCTACGAGCAGTACTTC
CSVPAGGYEQYF
>TRBJ1-1|TRBD1|NA|TRBV3-1/TRBV3-2
TGTGCCAGCAGCGACAGGGGGTTGAACACTGAAGCTTTCTTT
CASSDRGLNTEAFF
>TRBJ1-1|TRBD1|NA|TRBV6-2/TRBV6-3
TGTGCCAGCAGTTACCCATGGGACAGCCCTACTGAAGCTTTCTTT
CASSYPWDSPTEAFF
>TRBJ2-4|TRBD2|NA|TRBV5-1
TGCGCCAGCAGCGGAGAGCGGGGGTGGTACTTC
CASSGERGWYF
>TRBJ1-1|TRBD1|once|TRBV29-1
TGCAGCGTTGTCATACAGGGGTCGTCTGAGGTCTTT
CSVVIQGSSEVF
>TRBJ2-7|TRBD2|few|TRBV6-5
TGTGCCAGCAAAACTAGCGGGGGGGCCTACGAGCAGTACTTC
CASKTSGGAYEQYF
>TRBJ2-7|NA|NA|TRBV28
TGTGCCAGCAGACCTCGGGAGCTCCCTCTCGCCGAGCAGTACTTC
CASRPRELPLAEQYF
>TRBJ1-2|NA|NA|TRBV19
TGTGCCAGTAGTATAGTTGGCCGATCTAACTATGGCTACACCTTC
CASSIVGRSNYGYTF
>TRBJ1-5|TRBD1|NA|TRBV18
TGTGCCAGCTCGCCCGGGACAGTTAGCAATCAGCCCCAGCATTTT
CASSPGTVSNQPQHF
>TRBJ1-2|NA|NA|TRBV29-1
TGCAGCGTTGAACAGGGCCCTAACTATGGCTACACCTTC
CSVEQGPNYGYTF
>TRBJ2-7|NA|NA|TRBV7-2
TGTGCCAGCAGCTTAGGTCGGCTAGCGTCCTACGAGCAGTACTTC
CASSLGRLASYEQYF
>TRBJ2-2|NA|once|TRBV2
TGTGCCAGCACTATAGAGAGAGTTAACACCGGGGAGCTGTTTTTT
CASTIERVNTGELFF
>TRBJ2-3|TRBD2|NA|TRBV2
TGTGCCAGCAGCCTAGCGGGGGCCACAGATACGCAGTATTTT
CASSLAGATDTQYF
>TRBJ2-4|TRBD2|NA|TRBV7-2
TGTGCCAGCAGCTTAGCGGGTAGCGGGGGCCTTCTAGCCAAAAACATTCAGTACTTC
CASSLAGSGGLLAKNIQYF
>TRBJ2-5|TRBD2|NA|TRBV7-3
TGTGCCAGCAGCATAGCGGGAGTCGGGGAGACCCAGTACTTC
CASSIAGVGETQYF
>TRBJ1-1|NA|NA|TRBV5-6
TGTGCCAGCAGGTGGGGGAGGGACACTGAAGCTTTCTTT
CASRWGRDTEAFF
>TRBJ1-6|NA|NA|TRBV5-4
TGTGCCAGCAGTCCATCCCTGGGGGGGCAGGGTAATTCACCCCTCCACTTT
CASSPSLGGQGNSPLHF
>TRBJ2-7|TRBD1|NA|TRBV4-2
TGTGCCAGCAGCCCGGGACAGGGGGAGCAGACCGAGCAGTACTTC
CASSPGQGEQTEQYF
>TRBJ1-6|TRBD1|NA|TRBV19
TGTGCCAGCAGTGGGAGACAGGGCTCCTATAATTCACCCCTCCACTTT
CASSGRQGSYNSPLHF
>TRBJ2-7|NA|few|TRBV19
TGTGCCAGTAGGGGAGGGGGAAACGAGCAGTACTTC
CASRGGGNEQYF
>TRBJ1-2|NA|NA|TRBV6-6
TGTGCCAGCAATCACCCGGCGGGTGTGGATGGCTACACCTTC
CASNHPAGVDGYTF
>TRBJ1-5|TRBD1|NA|TRBV30
TGTGCCTGGACTAGGGGACAGGGTGGCAATCAGCCCCAGCATTTT
CAWTRGQGGNQPQHF
>TRBJ1-5|TRBD1|NA|TRBV2
TGTGCCAGCAGTCCTAGGACAGGGCCCCAGCATTTT
CASSPRTGPQHF
>TRBJ1-4|TRBD1|few|TRBV18
TGTGCCGGAACAGGGGCAACTAATGAAAAACTGTTTTTT
CAGTGATNEKLFF
>TRBJ2-1|TRBD2|NA|TRBV6-2/TRBV6-3
TGTGCCAGCAGTTACTCACCGGGGGGTGGGAGCGGGAGACTTGAGCAGTTCTTC
CASSYSPGGGSGRLEQFF
>TRBJ2-3|TRBD2|NA|TRBV29-1
TGCAGCGTGATACTAGCGGGGGCGTCCACAGATACGCAGTATTTT
CSVILAGASTDTQYF
>TRBJ2-5|NA|NA|TRBV11-2
TGTGCCAGCAGCCCCTCCTTATCCGGACAATTAATGGAGACCCAGTACTTC
CASSPSLSGQLMETQYF
>TRBJ2-7|TRBD2|NA|TRBV27
TGTGCCAGCAGCCCGAAAATCCTCGGGCCTAGCGGGAGGCGTGAGCAGTACTTC
CASSPKILGPSGRREQYF